The T cell receptor (beta chain) described here comes from a study of radiotherapy plus CTLA-4 blockade in lung cancer. Focal radiation with ipilimumab CTLA-4 blockade was given to patients with chemo-refractory metastatic non-small-cell lung cancer. Here immunoSEQ multiplex PCR was the method, and the copy in TCRdb shows in-frame clones only, minus some. The table records about 51,000 clones, around 79% of them present only once. Germline V lookup: CDR1 MRHNA, CDR2 SNTAGT. The CDR3 sequence is 16 residues long. Trimming took 0 bases from V and 0 from J, leaving 12 bases between them. This TCR was sampled from a human donor with non-small cell lung cancer whose response to radiotherapy plus ipilimumab could not be evaluated. The chain has TRBV6-4 and TRBJ2-7; possibly TRBD2 for D (5 bases). The sample in question was peripheral blood, obtained from a patient treated with radiotherapy plus ipilimumab. CDR3 nucleotide sequence: TGTGCCAGCAGTGACTCAGGCGGGCCAAACTCCTACGAGCAGTACTTC. This gives the protein CASSDSGGPNSYEQYF.